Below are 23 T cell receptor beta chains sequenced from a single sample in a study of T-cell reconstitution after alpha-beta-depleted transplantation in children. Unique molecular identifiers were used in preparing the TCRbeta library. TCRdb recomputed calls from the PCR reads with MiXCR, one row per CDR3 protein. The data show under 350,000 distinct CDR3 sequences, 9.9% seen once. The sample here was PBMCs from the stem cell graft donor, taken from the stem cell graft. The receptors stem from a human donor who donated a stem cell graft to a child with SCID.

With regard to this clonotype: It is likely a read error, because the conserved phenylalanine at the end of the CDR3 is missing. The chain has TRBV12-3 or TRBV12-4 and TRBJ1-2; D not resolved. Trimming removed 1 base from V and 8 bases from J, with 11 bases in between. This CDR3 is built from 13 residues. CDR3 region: CASSLGWEYGYTY. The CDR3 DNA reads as TGTGCCAGCAGTTTAGGATGGGAGTACGGCTACACCTAC.

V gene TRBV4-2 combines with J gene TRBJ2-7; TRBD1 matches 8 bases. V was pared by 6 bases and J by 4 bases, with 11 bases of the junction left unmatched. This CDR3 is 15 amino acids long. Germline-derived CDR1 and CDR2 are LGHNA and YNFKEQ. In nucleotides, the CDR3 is TGTGCCAGCAGGCAAACAGGGGGACAGCCGTACGAGCAGTACTTC. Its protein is CASRQTGGQPYEQYF.

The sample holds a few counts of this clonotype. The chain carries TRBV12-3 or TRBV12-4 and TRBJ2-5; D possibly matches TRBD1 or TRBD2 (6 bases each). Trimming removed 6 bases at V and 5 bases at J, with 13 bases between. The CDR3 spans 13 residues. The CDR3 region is CASSWGAEETQYF. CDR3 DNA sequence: TGTGCCAGCAGCTGGGGGGCCGAGGAGACCCAGTACTTC.

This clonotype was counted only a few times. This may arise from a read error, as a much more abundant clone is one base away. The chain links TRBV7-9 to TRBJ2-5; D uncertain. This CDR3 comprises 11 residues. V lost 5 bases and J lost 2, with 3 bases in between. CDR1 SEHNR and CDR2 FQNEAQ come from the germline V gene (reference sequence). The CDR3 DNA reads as TGTGCCAGCAGCGCACAAGAGACCCAGTACTTC. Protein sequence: CASSAQETQYF.

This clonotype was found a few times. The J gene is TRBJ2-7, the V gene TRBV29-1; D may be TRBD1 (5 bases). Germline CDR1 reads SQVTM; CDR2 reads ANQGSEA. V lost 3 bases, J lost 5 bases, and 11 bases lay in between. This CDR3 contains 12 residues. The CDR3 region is CSVDVGVHEQYF. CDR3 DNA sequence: TGCAGCGTTGACGTAGGGGTGCACGAGCAGTACTTC.

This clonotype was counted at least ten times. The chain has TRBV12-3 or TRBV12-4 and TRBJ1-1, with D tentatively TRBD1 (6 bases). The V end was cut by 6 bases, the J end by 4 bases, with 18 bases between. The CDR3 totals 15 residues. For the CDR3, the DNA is TGTGCCAGCAGCCGCAAAGCACAGGGAAGCACTGAAGCTTTCTTT. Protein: CASSRKAQGSTEAFF.

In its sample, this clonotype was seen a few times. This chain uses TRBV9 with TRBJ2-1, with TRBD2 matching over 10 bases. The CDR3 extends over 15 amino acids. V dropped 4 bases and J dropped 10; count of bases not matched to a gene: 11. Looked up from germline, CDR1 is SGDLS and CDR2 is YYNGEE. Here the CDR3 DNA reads TGTGCCAGCAGCTCTAGCGGGGGCCCTGGAGGGGAGCAGTTCTTC. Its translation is CASSSSGGPGGEQFF. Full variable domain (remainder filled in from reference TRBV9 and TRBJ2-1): DSGVTQTPKHLITATGQRVTLRCSPRSGDLSVYWYQQSLDQGLQFLIQYYNGEERAKGNILERFSAQQFPDLHSELNLSSLELGDSALYFCASSSSGGPGGEQFFGPGTRLTVL.

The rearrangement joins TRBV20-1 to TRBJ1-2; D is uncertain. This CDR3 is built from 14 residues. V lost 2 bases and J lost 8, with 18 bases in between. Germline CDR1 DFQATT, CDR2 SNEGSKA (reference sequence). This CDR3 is CSARSWDSVGGYTF. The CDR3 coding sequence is TGCAGTGCTAGAAGTTGGGATTCGGTAGGAGGCTACACCTTC.

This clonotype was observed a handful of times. The CDR3, as DNA: TGTGCCAGCAGCTATCTAGGACAGGGGTACGAGCAGTACTTC. Its translation is CASSYLGQGYEQYF. The J gene is TRBJ2-7, the V gene TRBV5-4; 9 bases fit TRBD1. The V gene's germline CDR1 is SGHNT and CDR2 YYREEE (reference sequence). The CDR3 length is 14 residues. The ends lost 3 bases at V and 4 bases at J; junction bases unmatched: 5.

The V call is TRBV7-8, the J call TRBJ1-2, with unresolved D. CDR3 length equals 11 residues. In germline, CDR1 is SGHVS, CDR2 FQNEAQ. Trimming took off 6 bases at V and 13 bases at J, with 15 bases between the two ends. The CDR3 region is CASSPGDAVTF. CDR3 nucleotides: TGTGCCAGCAGTCCCGGGGATGCCGTCACCTTC.

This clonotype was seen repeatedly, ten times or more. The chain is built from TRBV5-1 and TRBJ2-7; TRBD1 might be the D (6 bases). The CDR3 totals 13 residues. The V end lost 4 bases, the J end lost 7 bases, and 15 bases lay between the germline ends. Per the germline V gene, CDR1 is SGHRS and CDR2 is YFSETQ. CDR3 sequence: CASSQGSPWEQYF. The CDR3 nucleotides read TGCGCCAGCAGCCAGGGGTCTCCGTGGGAGCAGTACTTC.

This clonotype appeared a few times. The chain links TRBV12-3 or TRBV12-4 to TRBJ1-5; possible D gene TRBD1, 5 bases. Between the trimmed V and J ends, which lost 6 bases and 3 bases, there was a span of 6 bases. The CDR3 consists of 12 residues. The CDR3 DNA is TGTGCCAGCAGGGACAACAATCAGCCCCAGCATTTT. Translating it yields CASRDNNQPQHF.

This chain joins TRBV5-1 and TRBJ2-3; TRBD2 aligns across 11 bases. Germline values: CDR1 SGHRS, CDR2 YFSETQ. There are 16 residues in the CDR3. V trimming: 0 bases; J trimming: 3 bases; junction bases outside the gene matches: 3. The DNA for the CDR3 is TGCGCCAGCAGCTTGGATAGCGGGGGGGCGACAGATACGCAGTATTTT. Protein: CASSLDSGGATDTQYF.

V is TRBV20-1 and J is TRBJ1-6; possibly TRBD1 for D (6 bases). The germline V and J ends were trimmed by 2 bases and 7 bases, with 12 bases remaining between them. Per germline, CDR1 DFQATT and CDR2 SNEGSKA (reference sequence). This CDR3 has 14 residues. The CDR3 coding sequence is TGCAGTGCTAGATTCGGGGGCCTCAATTCACCCCTCCACTTT. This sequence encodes CSARFGGLNSPLHF.

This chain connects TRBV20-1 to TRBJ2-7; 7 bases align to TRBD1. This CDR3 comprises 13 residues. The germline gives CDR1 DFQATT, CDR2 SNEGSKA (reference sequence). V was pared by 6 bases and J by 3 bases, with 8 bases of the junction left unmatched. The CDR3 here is CSATGVMVYEQYF. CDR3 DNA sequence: TGCAGTGCCACAGGGGTAATGGTCTACGAGCAGTACTTC.

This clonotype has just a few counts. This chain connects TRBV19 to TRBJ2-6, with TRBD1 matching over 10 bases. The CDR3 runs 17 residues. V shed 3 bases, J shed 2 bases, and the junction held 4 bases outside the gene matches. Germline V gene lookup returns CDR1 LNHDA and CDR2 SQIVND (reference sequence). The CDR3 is CASSMGQGFTGANVLTF. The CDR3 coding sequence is TGTGCCAGTAGTATGGGACAGGGGTTCACTGGGGCCAACGTCCTGACTTTC.

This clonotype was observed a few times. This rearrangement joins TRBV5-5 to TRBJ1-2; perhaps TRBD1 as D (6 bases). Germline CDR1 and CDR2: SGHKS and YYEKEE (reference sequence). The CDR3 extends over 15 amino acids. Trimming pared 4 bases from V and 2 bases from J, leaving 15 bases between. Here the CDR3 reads CASSISGQGNYGYTF. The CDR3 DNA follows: TGTGCCAGCAGCATTTCGGGGCAGGGGAACTATGGCTACACCTTC.

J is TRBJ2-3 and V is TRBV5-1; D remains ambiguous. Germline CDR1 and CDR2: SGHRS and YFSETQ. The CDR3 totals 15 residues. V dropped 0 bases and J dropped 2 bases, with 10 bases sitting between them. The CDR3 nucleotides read TGCGCCAGCAGCTTGGCCACGCCAGACACAGATACGCAGTATTTT. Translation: CASSLATPDTDTQYF.

The CDR3 loop is CSASDNPNTGELFF. The CDR3 bases are TGCAGTGCTAGCGACAATCCGAACACCGGGGAGCTGTTTTTT. J is TRBJ2-2 and V is TRBV20-1; no clear D gene. Deletions cut 3 bases from V and 0 bases from J, with 8 bases between. The CDR3 extends over 14 amino acids. Germline CDR1 is DFQATT and CDR2 is SNEGSKA (reference sequence).

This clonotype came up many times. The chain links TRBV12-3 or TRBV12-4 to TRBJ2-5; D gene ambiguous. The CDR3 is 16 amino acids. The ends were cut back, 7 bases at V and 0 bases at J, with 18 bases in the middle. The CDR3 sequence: CASKFIAGEYQETQYF. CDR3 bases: TGTGCCAGCAAATTTATAGCTGGGGAATACCAAGAGACCCAGTACTTC.

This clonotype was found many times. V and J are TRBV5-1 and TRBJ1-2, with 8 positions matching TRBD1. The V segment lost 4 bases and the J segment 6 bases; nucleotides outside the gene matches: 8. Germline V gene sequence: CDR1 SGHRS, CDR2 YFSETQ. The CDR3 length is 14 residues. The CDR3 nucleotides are TGCGCCAGCAGCACCTCGACAGGGGATAATGGCTACACCTTC. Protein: CASSTSTGDNGYTF.

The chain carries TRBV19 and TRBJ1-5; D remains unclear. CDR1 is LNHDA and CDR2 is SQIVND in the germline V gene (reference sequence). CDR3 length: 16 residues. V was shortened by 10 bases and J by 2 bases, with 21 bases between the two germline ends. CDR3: CATQPIGGWGNQPQHF. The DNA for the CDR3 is TGTGCCACCCAACCGATTGGCGGCTGGGGCAATCAGCCCCAGCATTTT.

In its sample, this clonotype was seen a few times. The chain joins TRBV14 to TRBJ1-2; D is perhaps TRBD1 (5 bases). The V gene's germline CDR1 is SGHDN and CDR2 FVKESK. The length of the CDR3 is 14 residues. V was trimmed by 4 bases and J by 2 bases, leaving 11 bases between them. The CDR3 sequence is CASSLGGYNYGYTF. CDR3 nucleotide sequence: TGTGCCAGCAGCCTCGGGGGGTACAACTATGGCTACACCTTC.